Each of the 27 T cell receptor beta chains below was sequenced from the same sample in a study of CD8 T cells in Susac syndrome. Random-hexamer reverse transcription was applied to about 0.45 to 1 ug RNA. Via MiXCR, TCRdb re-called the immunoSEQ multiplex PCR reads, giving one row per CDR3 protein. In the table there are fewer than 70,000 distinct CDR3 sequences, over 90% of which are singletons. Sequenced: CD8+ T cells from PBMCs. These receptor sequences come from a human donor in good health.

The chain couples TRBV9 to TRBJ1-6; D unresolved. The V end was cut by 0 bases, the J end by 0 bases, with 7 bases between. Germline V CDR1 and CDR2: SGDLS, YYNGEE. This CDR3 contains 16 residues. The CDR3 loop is CASSVAASSYNSPLHF. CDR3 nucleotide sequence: TGTGCCAGCAGCGTAGCGGCCAGCTCCTATAATTCACCCCTCCACTTT.

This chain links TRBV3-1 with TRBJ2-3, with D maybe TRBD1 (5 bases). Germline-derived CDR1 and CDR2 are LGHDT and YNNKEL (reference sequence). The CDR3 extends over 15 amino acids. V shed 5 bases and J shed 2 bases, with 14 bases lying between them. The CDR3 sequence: CASSGADRLTDTQYF. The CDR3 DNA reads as TGTGCCAGCAGCGGGGCAGACAGACTCACAGATACGCAGTATTTT.

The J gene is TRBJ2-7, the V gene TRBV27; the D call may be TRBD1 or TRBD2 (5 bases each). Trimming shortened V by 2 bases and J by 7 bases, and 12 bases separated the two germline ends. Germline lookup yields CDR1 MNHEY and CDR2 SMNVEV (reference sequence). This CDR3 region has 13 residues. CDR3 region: CASSLGTYGEQYF. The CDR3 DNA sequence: TGTGCCAGCAGTTTAGGGACCTATGGGGAGCAGTACTTC.

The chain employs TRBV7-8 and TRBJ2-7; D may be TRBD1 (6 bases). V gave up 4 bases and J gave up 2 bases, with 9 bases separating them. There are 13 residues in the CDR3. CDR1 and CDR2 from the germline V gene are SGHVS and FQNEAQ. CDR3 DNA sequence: TGTGCCAGCAGCTCCAGGGGAGCCTACGAGCAGTACTTC. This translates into CASSSRGAYEQYF.

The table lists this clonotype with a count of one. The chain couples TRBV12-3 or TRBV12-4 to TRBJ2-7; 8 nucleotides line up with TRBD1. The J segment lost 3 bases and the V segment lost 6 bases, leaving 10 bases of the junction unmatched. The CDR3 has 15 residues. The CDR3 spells CASRPSDRAIYEQYF. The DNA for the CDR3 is TGTGCCAGCAGACCCTCGGACAGGGCAATCTACGAGCAGTACTTC.

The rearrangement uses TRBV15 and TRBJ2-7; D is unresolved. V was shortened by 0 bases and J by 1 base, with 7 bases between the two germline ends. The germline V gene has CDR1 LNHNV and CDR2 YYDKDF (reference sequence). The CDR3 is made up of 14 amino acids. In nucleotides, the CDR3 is TGTGCCACCAGCAGAGATGAAAGTTCCTACGAGCAGTACGTC. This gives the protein CATSRDESSYEQYV.

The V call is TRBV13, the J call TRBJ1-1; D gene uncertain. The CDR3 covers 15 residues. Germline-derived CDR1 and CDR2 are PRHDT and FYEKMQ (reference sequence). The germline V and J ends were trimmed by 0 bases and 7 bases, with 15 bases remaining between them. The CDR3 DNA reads TGTGCCAGCAGCTTAGGTCCCGGCCCGTTAAGTGAAGCTTTCTTT. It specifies CASSLGPGPLSEAFF.

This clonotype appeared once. Written as DNA, the CDR3 is TGTGCCAGCAGCGCCCCTACCGGGACCTACGAGCAGTACTTC. The encoded protein is CASSAPTGTYEQYF. V gene TRBV7-9 combines with J gene TRBJ2-7; tentatively, D is TRBD2 (5 bases). This CDR3 is built from 14 residues. The V and J ends lost 5 bases and 2 bases respectively, with 13 bases between them. Germline lookup yields CDR1 SEHNR and CDR2 FQNEAQ (reference sequence).

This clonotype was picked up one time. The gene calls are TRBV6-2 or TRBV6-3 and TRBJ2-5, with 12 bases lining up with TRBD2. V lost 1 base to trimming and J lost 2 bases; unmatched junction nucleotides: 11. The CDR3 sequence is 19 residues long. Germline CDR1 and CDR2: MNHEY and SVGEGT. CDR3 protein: CASSYFLAGGLANQETQYF. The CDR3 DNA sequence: TGTGCCAGCAGTTACTTTCTAGCGGGGGGGCTCGCGAATCAAGAGACCCAGTACTTC.

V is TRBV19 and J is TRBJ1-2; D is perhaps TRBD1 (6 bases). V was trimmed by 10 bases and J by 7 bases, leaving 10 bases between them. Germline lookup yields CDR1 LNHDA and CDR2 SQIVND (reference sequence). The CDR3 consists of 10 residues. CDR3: CATRQAGYTF. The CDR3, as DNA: TGTGCCACCAGACAGGCTGGCTACACCTTC.

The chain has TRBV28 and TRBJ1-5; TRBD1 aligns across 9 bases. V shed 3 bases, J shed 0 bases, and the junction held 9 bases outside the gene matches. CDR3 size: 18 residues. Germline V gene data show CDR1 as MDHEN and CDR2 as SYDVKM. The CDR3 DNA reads TGTGCCAGCAGTTTTCCGGGACAGGGAGACTATAGCAATCAGCCCCAGCATTTT. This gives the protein CASSFPGQGDYSNQPQHF.

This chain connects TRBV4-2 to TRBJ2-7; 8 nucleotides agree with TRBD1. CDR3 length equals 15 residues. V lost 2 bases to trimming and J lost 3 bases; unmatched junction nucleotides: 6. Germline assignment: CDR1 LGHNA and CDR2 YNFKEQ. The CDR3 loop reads CASSQPGQAVYEQYF. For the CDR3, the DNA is TGTGCCAGCAGCCAACCGGGACAGGCTGTCTACGAGCAGTACTTC.

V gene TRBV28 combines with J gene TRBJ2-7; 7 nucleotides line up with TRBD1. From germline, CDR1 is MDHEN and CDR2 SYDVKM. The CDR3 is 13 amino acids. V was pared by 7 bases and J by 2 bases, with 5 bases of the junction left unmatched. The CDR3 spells CASTQTGTYEQYV. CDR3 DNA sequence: TGTGCCAGCACCCAGACAGGGACCTACGAGCAGTACGTC.

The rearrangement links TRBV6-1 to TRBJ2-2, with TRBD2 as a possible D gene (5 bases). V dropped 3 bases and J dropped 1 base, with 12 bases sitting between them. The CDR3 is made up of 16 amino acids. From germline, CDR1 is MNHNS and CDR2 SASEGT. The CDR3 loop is CASSDPTGKNTGELFF. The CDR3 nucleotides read TGTGCCAGCAGTGACCCCACGGGGAAGAACACCGGGGAGCTGTTTTTT.

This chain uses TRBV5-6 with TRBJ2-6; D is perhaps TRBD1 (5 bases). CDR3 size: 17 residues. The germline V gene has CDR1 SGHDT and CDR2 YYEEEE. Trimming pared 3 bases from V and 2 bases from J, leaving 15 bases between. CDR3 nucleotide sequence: TGTGCCAGCAGCTCACAAATCCAGGGCACTGGGGCCAACGTCCTGACTTTC. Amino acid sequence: CASSSQIQGTGANVLTF.

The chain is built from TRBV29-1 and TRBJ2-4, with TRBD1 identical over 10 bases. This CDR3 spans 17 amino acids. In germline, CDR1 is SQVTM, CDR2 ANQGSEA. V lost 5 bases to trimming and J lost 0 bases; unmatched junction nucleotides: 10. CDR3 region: CSVYGWGQGIAKNIQYF. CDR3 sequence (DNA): TGCAGCGTTTATGGTTGGGGACAGGGGATAGCCAAAAACATTCAGTACTTC.

The DNA of the CDR3 is TGTGCCAGCAGTTTGGCCTTACGGGACAACTACTACAATGAGCAGTTCTTC. Residues: CASSLALRDNYYNEQFF. The chain combines TRBV28 with TRBJ2-1; the D gene is possibly TRBD1 (6 bases). Germline V lookup: CDR1 MDHEN, CDR2 SYDVKM. This CDR3 is 17 amino acids long. V shed 3 bases and J shed 3 bases, with 18 bases lying between them.

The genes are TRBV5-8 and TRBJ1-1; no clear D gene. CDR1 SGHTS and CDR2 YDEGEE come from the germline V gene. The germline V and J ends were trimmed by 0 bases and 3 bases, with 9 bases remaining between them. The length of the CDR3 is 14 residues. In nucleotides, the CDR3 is TGTGCCAGCAGCTTGGTGGATCCAGACACTGAAGCTTTCTTT. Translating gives CASSLVDPDTEAFF.

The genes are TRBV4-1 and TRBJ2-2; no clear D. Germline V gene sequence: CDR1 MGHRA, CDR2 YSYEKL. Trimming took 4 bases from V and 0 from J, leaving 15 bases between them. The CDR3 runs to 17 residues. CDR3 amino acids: CASSLYGQDPNTGELFF. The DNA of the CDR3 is TGCGCCAGCAGCCTATACGGGCAGGATCCGAACACCGGGGAGCTGTTTTTT.

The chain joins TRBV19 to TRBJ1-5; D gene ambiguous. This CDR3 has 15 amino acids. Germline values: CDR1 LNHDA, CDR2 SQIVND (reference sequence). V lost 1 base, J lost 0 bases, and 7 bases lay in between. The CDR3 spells CASSIGTHSNQPQHF. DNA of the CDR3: TGTGCCAGTAGTATAGGCACCCATAGCAATCAGCCCCAGCATTTT.

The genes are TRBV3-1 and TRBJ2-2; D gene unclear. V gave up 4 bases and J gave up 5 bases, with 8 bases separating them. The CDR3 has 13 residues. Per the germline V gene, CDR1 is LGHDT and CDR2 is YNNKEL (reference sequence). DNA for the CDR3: TGTGCCAGCAGCCCACTGAATACCGGGGAGCTGTTTTTT. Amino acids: CASSPLNTGELFF.

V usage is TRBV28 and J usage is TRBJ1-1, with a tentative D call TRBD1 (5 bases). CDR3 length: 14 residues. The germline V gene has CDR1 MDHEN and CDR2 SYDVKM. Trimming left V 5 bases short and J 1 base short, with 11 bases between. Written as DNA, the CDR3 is TGTGCCAGCAGTGCGGGACTTTGGAACACTGAAGCTTTCTTT. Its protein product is CASSAGLWNTEAFF.

The CDR3 nucleotides are TGTGCCAGTAGTCGCAGAGTACACGGTAGAGGCGGGGAGCTGTTTTTT. It encodes CASSRRVHGRGGELFF. The chain carries TRBV19 and TRBJ2-2; D gene uncertain. Per the germline V gene, CDR1 is LNHDA and CDR2 is SQIVND (reference sequence). The CDR3 sequence is 16 residues long. V was cut by 5 bases and J by 7 bases, with 20 bases left in between.

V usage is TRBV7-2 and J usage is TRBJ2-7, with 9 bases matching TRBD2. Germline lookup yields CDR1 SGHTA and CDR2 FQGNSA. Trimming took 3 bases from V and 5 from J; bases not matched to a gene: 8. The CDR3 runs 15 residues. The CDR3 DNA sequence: TGTGCCAGCAGCTTCGGATTAGCGGGGGAACACGAGCAGTACGTC. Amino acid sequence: CASSFGLAGEHEQYV.

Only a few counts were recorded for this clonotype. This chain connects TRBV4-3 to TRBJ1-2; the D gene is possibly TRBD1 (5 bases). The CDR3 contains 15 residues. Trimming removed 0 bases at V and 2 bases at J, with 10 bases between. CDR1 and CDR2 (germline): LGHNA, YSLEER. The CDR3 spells CASSQDLRGNYGYTF. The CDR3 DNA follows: TGCGCCAGCAGCCAAGATCTTCGGGGGAACTATGGCTACACCTTC.

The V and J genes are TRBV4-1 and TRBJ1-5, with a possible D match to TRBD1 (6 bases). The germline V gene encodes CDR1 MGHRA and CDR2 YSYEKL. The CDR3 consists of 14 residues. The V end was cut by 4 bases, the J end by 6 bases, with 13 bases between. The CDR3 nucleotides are TGCGCCAGCAGCCTAGACAGGAGCGGTCAGCCCCAGCATTTT. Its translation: CASSLDRSGQPQHF.

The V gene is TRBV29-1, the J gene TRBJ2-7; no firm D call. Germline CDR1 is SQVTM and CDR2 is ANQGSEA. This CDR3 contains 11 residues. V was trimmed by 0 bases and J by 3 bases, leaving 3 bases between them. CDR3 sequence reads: CSVEEDYEQYF. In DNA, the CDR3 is TGCAGCGTTGAAGAAGACTACGAGCAGTACTTC.